The 25 T cell receptor beta chains presented below share a single source sample, sequenced in a study of blood T cell repertoires in COVID-19. Clones were read by immunoSEQ multiplex PCR, and TCRdb kept only the in-frame ones, dropping some. Of 65,000 to 95,000 clones listed, roughly 89% are singletons. The specimen sequenced was peripheral blood. The receptors here all came from a man aged 45-60 years with active COVID-19.

The chain joins TRBV5-1 to TRBJ2-7; 12 bases line up with TRBD2. Germline V gene lookup returns CDR1 SGHRS and CDR2 YFSETQ. The CDR3 consists of 16 residues. J lost 5 bases, V lost 4 bases, and 10 bases had no gene match. The CDR3 here is CASSTAASGGVNEQYF. The CDR3 coding sequence is TGCGCCAGCAGCACCGCCGCTAGCGGGGGGGTTAACGAGCAGTACTTC. Together with reference TRBV5-1 and TRBJ2-7, the CDR3 gives the full variable domain: KAGVTQTPRYLIKTRGQQVTLSCSPISGHRSVSWYQQTPGQGLQFLFEYFSETQRNKGNFPGRFSGRQFSNSRSEMNVSTLELGDSALYLCASSTAASGGVNEQYFGPGTRLTVT.

The chain employs TRBV10-2 and TRBJ1-1, with D possibly being TRBD1 (5 bases). Germline V CDR1 and CDR2: WSHSY, SAAADI. This CDR3 contains 13 residues. The V and J ends lost 4 bases and 1 base respectively, with 7 bases between them. The DNA for the CDR3 is TGCGCCAGCAGTGCCGACAGGAACACTGAAGCTTTCTTT. It translates to CASSADRNTEAFF.

This sequence joins TRBV18 and TRBJ2-5, with 8 bases lining up with TRBD2. With 6 bases clipped from V and 4 bases from J, the junction kept 7 bases outside the gene matches. This CDR3 comprises 14 residues. The germline CDR1 and CDR2 sequences are KGHSH and LQKENI. The CDR3 protein is CASSRAAGAETQYF. In nucleotides, the CDR3 is TGTGCCAGCTCGCGAGCAGCGGGAGCAGAGACCCAGTACTTC.

This clone was detected only once. The rearrangement links TRBV5-4 to TRBJ2-7, with a weak D call TRBD2 (5 bases). With 5 bases removed from V and 0 bases from J, the gap between germline ends came to 12 bases. From germline, CDR1 is SGHNT and CDR2 YYREEE (reference sequence). This CDR3 spans 14 amino acids. The CDR3 loop reads CASSLDGSSYEQYF. In DNA, the CDR3 is TGTGCCAGCAGTTTAGATGGGAGCTCCTACGAGCAGTACTTC.

The J gene is TRBJ1-1, the V gene TRBV18; 8 bases agree with TRBD1. The junction had 3 bases not matched to a gene; V was cut back by 6 bases and J by 0 bases. The CDR3 loop spans 14 amino acids. The germline CDR1 and CDR2 sequences are KGHSH and LQKENI. The CDR3 DNA follows: TGTGCCAGCTCCCCGGGACAGGTGAACACTGAAGCTTTCTTT. Translation: CASSPGQVNTEAFF. Variable domain in full (rest from reference TRBV18 and TRBJ1-1): NAGVMQNPRHLVRRRGQEARLRCSPMKGHSHVYWYRQLPEEGLKFMVYLQKENIIDESGMPKERFSAEFPKEGPSILRIQQVVRGDSAAYFCASSPGQVNTEAFFGQGTRLTVV.

The CDR3 DNA is TGTGCCAGCAGGTACACGGTGGGCAATTCACCCCTCCACTTT. Translation gives CASRYTVGNSPLHF. The chain links TRBV6-6 to TRBJ1-6, with D unclear. V was trimmed by 6 bases and J by 7 bases, leaving 13 bases between them. The CDR3 length is 14 residues. In germline, CDR1 is MNHNY, CDR2 SVGAGI (reference sequence).

The chain carries TRBV9 and TRBJ2-7; 7 bases are a match to TRBD1. Germline V CDR1 and CDR2: SGDLS, YYNGEE. CDR3 length: 15 residues. Losses at the gene ends were 3 bases for V and 0 bases for J; bases not matched to a gene: 6. The CDR3 sequence is CASSATGDTSYEQYF. In nucleotides, the CDR3 is TGTGCCAGCAGCGCAACAGGGGACACCTCCTACGAGCAGTACTTC. The full variable domain, in which reference TRBV9 and TRBJ2-7 provide the parts outside the CDR3, is DSGVTQTPKHLITATGQRVTLRCSPRSGDLSVYWYQQSLDQGLQFLIQYYNGEERAKGNILERFSAQQFPDLHSELNLSSLELGDSALYFCASSATGDTSYEQYFGPGTRLTVT.

V usage is TRBV6-5 and J usage is TRBJ1-4, with 7 bases identical to TRBD1. CDR1 is MNHEY and CDR2 is SVGAGI in the germline V gene. V trimming: 6 bases; J trimming: 3 bases; junction bases outside the gene matches: 4. This CDR3 region has 14 residues. In nucleotides, the CDR3 is TGTGCCAGCAGCATGGGACAGTCTAATGAAAAACTGTTTTTT. This sequence encodes CASSMGQSNEKLFF.

This clone was seen only a few times. This chain joins TRBV7-2 and TRBJ1-6; the match to TRBD1 covers 10 bases. The CDR3 has 15 amino acids. Losses at the gene ends were 5 bases for V and 7 bases for J; bases not matched to a gene: 5. Germline CDR1 reads SGHTA; CDR2 reads FQGNSA. The CDR3 sequence is CASSVSGQGNSPLHF. The CDR3 DNA follows: TGTGCCAGCAGCGTCTCGGGACAGGGGAATTCACCCCTCCACTTT.

The gene calls are TRBV28 and TRBJ2-7; 7 nucleotides agree with TRBD2. CDR3 size: 15 residues. The V gene end was trimmed by 2 bases and the J gene end by 2 bases; junction bases not matched to a gene: 6. Looked up from germline, CDR1 is MDHEN and CDR2 is SYDVKM. The CDR3 DNA is TGTGCCAGCAGTTTAGCGGGAGCCATTACCTACGAGCAGTACTTC. As protein: CASSLAGAITYEQYF.

The rearrangement links TRBV5-4 to TRBJ2-7, with 7 bases fitting TRBD2. V shed 0 bases and J 0 bases; nucleotides not matched to a gene: 6. Germline V lookup: CDR1 SGHNT, CDR2 YYREEE (reference sequence). This CDR3 is 16 amino acids long. CDR3 coding DNA: TGTGCCAGCAGCTTGGCGCCGAGCGGGGTCTCCTACGAGCAGTACTTC. Amino acids: CASSLAPSGVSYEQYF. The complete variable domain, with remaining parts taken from reference TRBV5-4 and TRBJ2-7, reads ETGVTQSPTHLIKTRGQQVTLRCSSQSGHNTVSWYQQALGQGPQFIFQYYREEENGRGNFPPRFSGLQFPNYSSELNVNALELDDSALYLCASSLAPSGVSYEQYFGPGTRLTVT.

This clone was counted at least ten times. The rearrangement uses TRBV10-2 and TRBJ1-5, with D hard to call. Trimming cost V 3 bases and J 0 bases, with 6 bases left between them. The length of the CDR3 is 14 residues. The V gene's germline CDR1 is WSHSY and CDR2 SAAADI. CDR3 DNA sequence: TGCGCCAGCAGTGAAGGGAGTAGCAATCAGCCCCAGCATTTT. This gives the protein CASSEGSSNQPQHF.

The chain employs TRBV7-9 and TRBJ1-1; no firm D call. V lost 5 bases, J lost 6 bases, and 7 bases lay in between. The CDR3 loop spans 11 amino acids. From germline, CDR1 is SEHNR and CDR2 FQNEAQ (reference sequence). The chain's CDR3 is CASSLQSEAFF. The DNA of the CDR3 is TGTGCCAGCAGCCTACAGTCTGAAGCTTTCTTT.

This sequence joins TRBV5-1 and TRBJ2-7, with D possibly being TRBD2 (5 bases). V lost 4 bases and J 7 bases, leaving 12 bases between the germline ends. This CDR3 has 12 amino acids. The germline gives CDR1 SGHRS, CDR2 YFSETQ. CDR3 protein: CASSPGVAEQYF. CDR3 coding DNA: TGCGCCAGCAGCCCTGGCGTAGCGGAGCAGTACTTC.

J is TRBJ1-5 and V is TRBV3-1 (or the pseudogene TRBV3-2); 8 bases agree with TRBD1. Germline lookup yields CDR1 LGHDT and CDR2 YNNKEL (reference sequence). This CDR3 comprises 15 residues. V gave up 2 bases and J gave up 5 bases; unmatched junction bases: 5. The CDR3 reads CASSQSHRGDQPQHF. CDR3 coding DNA: TGTGCCAGCAGCCAATCCCACAGGGGGGATCAGCCCCAGCATTTT.

V is TRBV9 and J is TRBJ2-5; TRBD2 is a possible D gene (6 bases). Germline V CDR1 and CDR2: SGDLS, YYNGEE. Between the trimmed V and J ends, which lost 4 bases and 0 bases, there was a span of 13 bases. The CDR3 runs 15 residues. In nucleotides, the CDR3 is TGTGCCAGCAGCTCAACGACTAGGGACCAAGAGACCCAGTACTTC. Protein: CASSSTTRDQETQYF.

This rearrangement joins TRBV9 to TRBJ2-5; the D is unclear. Trimming took 0 bases from V and 2 from J, leaving 8 bases between them. The CDR3 spans 14 residues. Germline-derived CDR1 and CDR2 are SGDLS and YYNGEE. The CDR3 coding sequence is TGTGCCAGCAGCGTAGCTATAAGTCAAGAGACCCAGTACTTC. It is translated as CASSVAISQETQYF.

V is TRBV27 and J is TRBJ2-3, with a possible D match to TRBD2 (5 bases). The ends were cut back, 3 bases at V and 2 bases at J, with 12 bases in the middle. CDR1 is MNHEY, CDR2 SMNVEV, per germline (reference sequence). The CDR3 covers 15 residues. The CDR3 DNA reads TGTGCCAGCAGTTTCACGAGCGGATACACAGATACGCAGTATTTT. This gives the protein CASSFTSGYTDTQYF.

J is TRBJ2-5 and V is TRBV5-1; maybe TRBD2 (5 bases). With 3 bases removed from V and 5 bases from J, the gap between germline ends came to 8 bases. Looked up from germline, CDR1 is SGHRS and CDR2 is YFSETQ. This CDR3 is 12 amino acids long. CDR3 residues: CASSSPGETQYF. Here the CDR3 DNA reads TGCGCCAGCAGCTCGCCGGGGGAGACCCAGTACTTC. Combining the CDR3 with reference TRBV5-1 and TRBJ2-5 gives the whole variable domain KAGVTQTPRYLIKTRGQQVTLSCSPISGHRSVSWYQQTPGQGLQFLFEYFSETQRNKGNFPGRFSGRQFSNSRSEMNVSTLELGDSALYLCASSSPGETQYFGPGTRLLVL.

The CDR3 nucleotides read TGTGCCAGTAGTCTCTTCCGGGACAGGCCGCACAACGAGCAGTACTTC. Its protein product is CASSLFRDRPHNEQYF. The chain couples TRBV19 to TRBJ2-7, with 8 bases fitting TRBD1. With V trimmed by 5 bases and J by 5 bases, 14 bases remained unmatched. The CDR3 extends over 16 amino acids. The germline V gene encodes CDR1 LNHDA and CDR2 SQIVND (reference sequence).

This chain links TRBV19 with TRBJ1-5, with a weak D call TRBD1 (6 bases). This CDR3 is built from 15 residues. Germline V lookup: CDR1 LNHDA, CDR2 SQIVND (reference sequence). Trimming removed 3 bases at V and 4 bases at J, with 13 bases between. CDR3 sequence (DNA): TGTGCCAGTAGTATCGGCAGGGGATCGAATCAGCCCCAGCATTTT. Its protein product is CASSIGRGSNQPQHF.

The chain carries TRBV5-6 and TRBJ2-5, with 7 nucleotides matching TRBD1. Germline CDR1 is SGHDT and CDR2 is YYEEEE. Trimming took 4 bases from V and 5 from J; bases not matched to a gene: 8. This CDR3 has 14 amino acids. Written as DNA, the CDR3 is TGTGCCAGCAGCCCCCCAGGGGGTGGGGAGACCCAGTACTTC. Amino acids: CASSPPGGGETQYF.

This clone occurred once. This chain connects TRBV6-5 to TRBJ2-1; no definite D call. Trimming removed 4 bases from V and 0 bases from J, with 7 bases in between. CDR1 MNHEY and CDR2 SVGAGI come from the germline V gene. The CDR3 loop spans 14 amino acids. This chain's CDR3 is CASSSLSSYNEQFF. The CDR3 DNA reads as TGTGCCAGCAGTTCTCTGAGCTCCTACAATGAGCAGTTCTTC.

This rearrangement joins TRBV27 to TRBJ1-6, with D maybe TRBD1 (5 bases). Trimming removed 6 bases at V and 9 bases at J, with 15 bases between. Germline-derived CDR1 and CDR2 are MNHEY and SMNVEV (reference sequence). This CDR3 has 14 amino acids. The CDR3 is CASRFDSFSSPLHF. The CDR3 nucleotides read TGTGCCAGCAGATTCGACAGTTTCAGTTCACCCCTCCACTTT.

The chain recombines TRBV18 with TRBJ1-5, with D perhaps TRBD1 (5 bases). CDR3 length equals 13 residues. The V end lost 3 bases, the J end lost 7 bases, and 10 bases lay between the germline ends. Germline V gene lookup returns CDR1 KGHSH and CDR2 LQKENI. CDR3: CASSPGGGQPQHF. The DNA for the CDR3 is TGTGCCAGCTCACCTGGGGGAGGCCAGCCCCAGCATTTT.